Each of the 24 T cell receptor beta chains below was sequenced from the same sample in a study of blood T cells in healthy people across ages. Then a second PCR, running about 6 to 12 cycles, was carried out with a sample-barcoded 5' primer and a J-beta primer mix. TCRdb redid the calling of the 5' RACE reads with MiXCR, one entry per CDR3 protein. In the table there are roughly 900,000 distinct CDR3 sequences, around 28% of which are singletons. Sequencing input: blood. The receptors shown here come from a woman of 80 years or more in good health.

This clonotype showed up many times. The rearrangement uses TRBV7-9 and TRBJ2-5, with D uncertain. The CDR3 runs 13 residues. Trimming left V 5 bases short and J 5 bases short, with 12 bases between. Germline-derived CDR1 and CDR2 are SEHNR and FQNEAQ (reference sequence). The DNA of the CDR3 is TGTGCCAGCAGCCCATACGACGTGGAGACCCAGTACTTC. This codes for CASSPYDVETQYF.

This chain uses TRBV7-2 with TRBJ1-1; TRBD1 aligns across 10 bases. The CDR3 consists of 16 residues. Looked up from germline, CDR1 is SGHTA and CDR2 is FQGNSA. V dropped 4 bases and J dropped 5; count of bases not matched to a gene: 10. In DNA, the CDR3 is TGTGCCAGCAGCTATGGGACAGGGGTCCTCGAAACTGAAGCTTTCTTT. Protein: CASSYGTGVLETEAFF.

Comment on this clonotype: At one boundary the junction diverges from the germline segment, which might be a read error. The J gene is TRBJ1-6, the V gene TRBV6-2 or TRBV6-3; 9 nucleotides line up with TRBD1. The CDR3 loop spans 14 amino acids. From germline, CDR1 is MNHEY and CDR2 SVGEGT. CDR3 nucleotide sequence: TGTGCCAGCAGCTTGGGACAGGGAATTTCATCCCTCCACTTT. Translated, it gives CASSLGQGISSLHF.

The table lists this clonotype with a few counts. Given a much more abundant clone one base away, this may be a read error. CDR3 bases: TGTGCCAGCAGCCTCGACAGGAGGGATGGCTACACCTTC. Translated, it gives CASSLDRRDGYTF. The V call is TRBV6-5, the J call TRBJ1-2, with a possible D match to TRBD1 (6 bases). This CDR3 has 13 residues. Germline V gene data show CDR1 as MNHEY and CDR2 as SVGAGI. Trimming shortened V by 6 bases and J by 6 bases, and 14 bases separated the two germline ends.

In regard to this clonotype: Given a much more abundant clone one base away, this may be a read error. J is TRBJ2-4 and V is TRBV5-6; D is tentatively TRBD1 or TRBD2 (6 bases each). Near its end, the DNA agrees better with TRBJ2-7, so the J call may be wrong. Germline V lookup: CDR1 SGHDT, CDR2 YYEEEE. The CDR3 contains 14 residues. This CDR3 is CASSVAYRDCEQYF. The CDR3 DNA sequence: TGTGCCAGCAGCGTGGCCTACAGGGACTGCGAGCAGTACTTC.

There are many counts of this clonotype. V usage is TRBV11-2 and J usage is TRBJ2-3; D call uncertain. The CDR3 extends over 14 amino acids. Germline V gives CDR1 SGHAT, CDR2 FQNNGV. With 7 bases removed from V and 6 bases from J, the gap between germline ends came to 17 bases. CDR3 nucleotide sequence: TGTGCCAGCAACCGAGTGCGTACCTTCGATACGCAGTATTTT. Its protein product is CASNRVRTFDTQYF.

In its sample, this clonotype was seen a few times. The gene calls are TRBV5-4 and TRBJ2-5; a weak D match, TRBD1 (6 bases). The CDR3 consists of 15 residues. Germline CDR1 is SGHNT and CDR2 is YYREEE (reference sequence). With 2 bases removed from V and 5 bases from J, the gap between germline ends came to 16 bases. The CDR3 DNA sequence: TGTGCCAGCAGCTTTGGCAGGGGAATGGGGGAGACCCAGTACTTC. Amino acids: CASSFGRGMGETQYF.

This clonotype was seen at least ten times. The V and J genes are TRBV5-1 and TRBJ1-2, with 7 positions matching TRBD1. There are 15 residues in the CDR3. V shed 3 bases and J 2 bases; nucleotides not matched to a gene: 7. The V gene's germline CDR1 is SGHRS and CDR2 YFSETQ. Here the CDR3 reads CASSSQTGSNYGYTF. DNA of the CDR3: TGCGCCAGCAGCTCCCAGACAGGGTCGAACTATGGCTACACCTTC.

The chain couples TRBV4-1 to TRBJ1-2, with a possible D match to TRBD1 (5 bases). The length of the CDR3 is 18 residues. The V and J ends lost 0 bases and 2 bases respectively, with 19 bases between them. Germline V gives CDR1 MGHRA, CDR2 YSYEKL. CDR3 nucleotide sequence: TGCGCCAGCAGCCAAGATCGATCCGGGTACGGGGGGAACTATGGCTACACCTTC. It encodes CASSQDRSGYGGNYGYTF.

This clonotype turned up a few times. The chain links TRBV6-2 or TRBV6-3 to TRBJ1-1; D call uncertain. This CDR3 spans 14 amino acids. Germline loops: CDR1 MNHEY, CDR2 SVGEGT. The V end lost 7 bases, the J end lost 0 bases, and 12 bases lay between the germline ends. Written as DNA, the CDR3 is TGTGCCAGCAACCGAATACCATTGAACACTGAAGCTTTCTTT. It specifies CASNRIPLNTEAFF.

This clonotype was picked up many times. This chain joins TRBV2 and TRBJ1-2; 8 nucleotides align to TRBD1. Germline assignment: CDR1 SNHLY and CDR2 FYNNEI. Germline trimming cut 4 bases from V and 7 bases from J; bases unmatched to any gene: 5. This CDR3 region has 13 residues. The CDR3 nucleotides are TGTGCCAGCAGTGTGGACAGGGTAGCTGGCTACACCTTC. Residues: CASSVDRVAGYTF.

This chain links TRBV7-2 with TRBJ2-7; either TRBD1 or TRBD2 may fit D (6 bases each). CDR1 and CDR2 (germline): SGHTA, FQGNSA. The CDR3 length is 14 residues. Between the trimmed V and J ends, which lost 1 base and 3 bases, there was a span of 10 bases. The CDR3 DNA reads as TGTGCCAGCAGCTTAGAAAAGGGGGGCTACGAGCAGTACTTC. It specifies CASSLEKGGYEQYF.

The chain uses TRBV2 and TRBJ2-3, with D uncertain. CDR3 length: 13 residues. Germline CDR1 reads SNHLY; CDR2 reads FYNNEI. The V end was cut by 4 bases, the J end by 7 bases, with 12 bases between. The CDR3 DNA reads TGTGCCAGCAGTGTGTCTGGGTATAATACGCAGTATTTT. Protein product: CASSVSGYNTQYF.

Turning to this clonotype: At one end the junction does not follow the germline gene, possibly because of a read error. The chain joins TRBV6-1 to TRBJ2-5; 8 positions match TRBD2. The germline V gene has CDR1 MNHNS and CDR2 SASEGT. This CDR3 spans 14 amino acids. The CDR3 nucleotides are TGTGCCAGCAGCGAAGGCGGGGGGTCCGAGACCCAGTACTTC. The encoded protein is CASSEGGGSETQYF.

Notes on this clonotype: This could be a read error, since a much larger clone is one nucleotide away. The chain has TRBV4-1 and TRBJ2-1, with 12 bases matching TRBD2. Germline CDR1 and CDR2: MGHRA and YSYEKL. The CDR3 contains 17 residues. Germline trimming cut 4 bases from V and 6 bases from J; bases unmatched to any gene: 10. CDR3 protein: CASSLLAGTSGCNEQFF. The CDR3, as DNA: TGCGCCAGCAGCCTCCTTGCCGGGACTAGCGGGTGCAATGAGCAGTTCTTC.

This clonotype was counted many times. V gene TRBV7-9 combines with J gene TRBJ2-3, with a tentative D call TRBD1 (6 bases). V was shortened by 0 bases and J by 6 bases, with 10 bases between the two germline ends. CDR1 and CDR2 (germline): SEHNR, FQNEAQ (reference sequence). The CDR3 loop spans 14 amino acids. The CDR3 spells CASSLAGQGDTQYF. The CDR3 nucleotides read TGTGCCAGCAGCTTAGCCGGGCAGGGGGATACGCAGTATTTT.

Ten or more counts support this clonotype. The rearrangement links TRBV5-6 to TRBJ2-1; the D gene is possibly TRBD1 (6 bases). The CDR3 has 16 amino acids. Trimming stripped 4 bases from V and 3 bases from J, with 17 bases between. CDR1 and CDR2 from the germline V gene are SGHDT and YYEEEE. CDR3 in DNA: TGTGCCAGCAGCATAGGACAGACCTCCTTCTACAATGAGCAGTTCTTC. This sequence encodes CASSIGQTSFYNEQFF.

Here the CDR3 DNA reads TGCAGTGCTAGAAAGGAGGGCACAAACATTCAGTACTTC. This codes for CSARKEGTNIQYF. The rearrangement joins TRBV20-1 to TRBJ2-4; possible D gene TRBD2, 6 bases. The CDR3 has 13 amino acids. Per germline, CDR1 DFQATT and CDR2 SNEGSKA (reference sequence). V gave up 2 bases and J gave up 6 bases, with 11 bases separating them.

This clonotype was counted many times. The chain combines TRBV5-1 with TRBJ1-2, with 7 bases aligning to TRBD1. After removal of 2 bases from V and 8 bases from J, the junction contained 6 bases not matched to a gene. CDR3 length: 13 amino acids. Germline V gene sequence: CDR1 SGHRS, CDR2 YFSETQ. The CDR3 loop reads CASSLTGETGYTF. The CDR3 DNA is TGCGCCAGCAGCTTAACAGGGGAAACGGGCTACACCTTC.

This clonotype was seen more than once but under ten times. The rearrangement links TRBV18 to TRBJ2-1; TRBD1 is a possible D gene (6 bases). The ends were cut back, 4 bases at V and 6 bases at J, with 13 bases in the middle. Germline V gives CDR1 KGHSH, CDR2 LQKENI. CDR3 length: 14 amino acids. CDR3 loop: CASSQLGGANEQFF. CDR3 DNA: TGTGCCAGCTCACAATTAGGGGGAGCCAATGAGCAGTTCTTC.

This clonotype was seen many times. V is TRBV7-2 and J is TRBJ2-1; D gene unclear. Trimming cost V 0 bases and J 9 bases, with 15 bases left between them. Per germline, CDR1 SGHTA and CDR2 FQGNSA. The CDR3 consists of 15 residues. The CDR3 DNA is TGTGCCAGCAGCTTAGCGGGTTTAGGCGTCAGTGAGCAGTTCTTC. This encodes CASSLAGLGVSEQFF.

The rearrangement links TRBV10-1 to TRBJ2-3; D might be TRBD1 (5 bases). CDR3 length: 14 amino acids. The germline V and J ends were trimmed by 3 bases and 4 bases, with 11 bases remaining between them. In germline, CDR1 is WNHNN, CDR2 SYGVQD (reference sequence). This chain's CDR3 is CASSDPKGPDTQYF. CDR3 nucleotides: TGCGCCAGCAGTGATCCGAAGGGGCCAGATACGCAGTATTTT.

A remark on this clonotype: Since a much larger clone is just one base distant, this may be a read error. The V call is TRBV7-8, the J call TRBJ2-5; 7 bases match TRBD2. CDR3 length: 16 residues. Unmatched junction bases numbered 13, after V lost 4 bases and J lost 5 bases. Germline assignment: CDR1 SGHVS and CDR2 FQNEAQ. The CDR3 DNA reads TGTGCCAGCAGCTCGTACCTAGCGGCGGTAAGGGAGACCCAGTACTTC. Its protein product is CASSSYLAAVRETQYF.

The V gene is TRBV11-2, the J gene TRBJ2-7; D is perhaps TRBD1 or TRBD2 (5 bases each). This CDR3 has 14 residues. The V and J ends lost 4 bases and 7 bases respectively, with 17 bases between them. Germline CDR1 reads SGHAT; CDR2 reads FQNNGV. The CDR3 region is CASSYGTEYNEQYF. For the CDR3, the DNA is TGTGCCAGCAGCTACGGGACGGAATACAATGAGCAGTACTTC.